This TCR beta chain was retrieved from a study of T cell responses to AZD1222 COVID-19 vaccine. With respect to this clone: The antigen remains unidentified.

Broader study findings: None of the repertoires were sampled until the peak T cell response had passed. Baseline serology detected seropositivity in only six AZD1222 recipients. In the spike-specific TCR repertoire, nearly half reportedly target unmutated variant regions.

CDR1 is SGHRS, CDR2 YFSETQ, per germline. This CDR3 spans 15 amino acids. Deletions cut 1 base from V and 0 bases from J, with 5 bases between. Assay: immunoSEQ multiplex PCR; the TCRdb copy retains only in-frame clones and omits some. The sample comprises 160,000 or so clones, about 89% of which are singletons, and 1.9% rests with the top ten. The receptor was isolated from an adult in good health. The material was peripheral blood, obtained on day 0 of AZD1222 vaccination. The V and J genes are TRBV5-1 and TRBJ2-6; no definite D call. The CDR3 DNA is TGCGCCAGCAGCTTGTACGGCTCTGGGGCCAACGTCCTGACTTTC. Amino acid sequence: CASSLYGSGANVLTF.